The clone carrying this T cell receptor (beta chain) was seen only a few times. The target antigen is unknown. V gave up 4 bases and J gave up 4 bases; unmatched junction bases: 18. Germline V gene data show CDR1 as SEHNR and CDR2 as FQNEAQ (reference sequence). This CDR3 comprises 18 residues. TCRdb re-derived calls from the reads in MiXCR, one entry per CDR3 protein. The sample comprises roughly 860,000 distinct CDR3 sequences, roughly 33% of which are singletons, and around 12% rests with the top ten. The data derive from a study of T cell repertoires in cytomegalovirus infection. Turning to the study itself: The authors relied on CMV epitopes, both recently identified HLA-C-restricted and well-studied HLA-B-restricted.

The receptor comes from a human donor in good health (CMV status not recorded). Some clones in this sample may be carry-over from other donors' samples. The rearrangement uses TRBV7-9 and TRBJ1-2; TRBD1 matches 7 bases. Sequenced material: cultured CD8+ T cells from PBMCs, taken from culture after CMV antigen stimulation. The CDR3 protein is CASSSGQPSHLLSYGYTF. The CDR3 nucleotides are TGTGCCAGCAGCTCGGGACAGCCCTCCCATCTCCTCTCCTATGGCTACACCTTC.